These T cell receptor beta chains were read from a single sample in a study of spatial heterogeneity in lung cancer. TCRdb processed the 5' RACE reads anew with MiXCR; each CDR3 protein has one entry. The sample has 12,000 or so distinct CDR3 sequences, approximately 15% seen once; the top ten hold 15% to 18%. This material consisted of lung tumor tissue, taken at surgery. The receptors stem from a male donor with early-stage non-small cell lung cancer. The CDR3 runs from the conserved cysteine through the conserved F or W. A D gene is named only where the DNA matches it firmly. For some rows the clone size is stated as once, few or many, or as a class when expanded; others skip it.

D,V,J,size,CDR3,DNA
.,TRBV20-1,TRBJ2-3,medium-sized,CSARDLGGTDTQYF,TGCAGTGCTAGAGATCTGGGCGGCACAGATACGCAGTATTTT
TRBD2,TRBV27,TRBJ2-7,few,CASSLRERYEQYF,TGTGCCAGCAGTTTGCGGGAGAGGTACGAGCAGTACTTC
.,TRBV4-2,TRBJ1-5,many,CASSQEGYSNQPQHF,TGTGCCAGCAGCCAAGAGGGGTACAGCAATCAGCCCCAGCATTTT
TRBD2,TRBV6-5,TRBJ2-4,few,CASSSRLAGVANIQYF,TGTGCCAGCAGTTCCCGACTAGCGGGAGTCGCAAACATTCAGTACTTC
.,TRBV27,TRBJ2-3,medium-sized,CASSSGDTQYF,TGTGCCAGCAGTTCTGGAGATACGCAGTATTTT
TRBD2,TRBV11-3,TRBJ2-1,many,CASSLGLAGHNEQFF,TGTGCCAGCAGCTTAGGGCTAGCGGGTCACAATGAGCAGTTCTTC
TRBD1,TRBV28,TRBJ2-5,.,CASSSGQGRTLGRETQYF,TGTGCCAGCAGTTCCGGACAGGGCAGAACGTTAGGTCGAGAGACCCAGTACTTC
TRBD1,TRBV11-2,TRBJ2-3,many,CASSSDRTGTQYF,TGTGCCAGCAGCTCGGACAGGACTGGTACGCAGTATTTT
.,TRBV5-1,TRBJ1-6,many,CASRSHAATNSPLHF,TGCGCCAGCAGGTCCCACGCAGCGACGAATTCACCCCTCCACTTT
.,TRBV2,TRBJ1-6,many,CASSEAGTKGSYNSPLHF,TGTGCCAGCAGTGAAGCGGGGACAAAGGGCTCCTATAATTCACCCCTCCACTTT
.,TRBV28,TRBJ2-3,.,CASSFLSGTDTQYF,TGTGCCAGCAGTTTCTTATCAGGCACAGATACGCAGTATTTT
.,TRBV7-9,TRBJ1-5,many,CASSFGTHGQPQHF,TGTGCCAGCAGCTTTGGGACACACGGGCAGCCCCAGCATTTT
.,TRBV7-9,TRBJ2-7,many,CASSLSGFSYEQYF,TGTGCCAGCAGCTTATCCGGATTCTCCTACGAGCAGTACTTC
.,TRBV5-5,TRBJ2-7,many,CASSPRAVVSYEQYF,TGTGCCAGCAGCCCGCGGGCAGTCGTCTCCTACGAGCAGTACTTC
.,TRBV7-8,TRBJ1-5,.,CASSLARTDGNQPQHF,TGTGCCAGCAGCTTAGCACGGACCGACGGTAATCAGCCCCAGCATTTT
TRBD2,TRBV19,TRBJ2-7,many,CASSMGLAGESYEQYF,TGTGCCAGTAGTATGGGACTAGCGGGAGAGTCCTACGAGCAGTACTTC
.,TRBV7-6,TRBJ2-3,.,CASSLLLAGTDTQYF,TGTGCCAGCAGCTTGCTCCTCGCTGGCACAGATACGCAGTATTTT
TRBD1,TRBV28,TRBJ2-7,many,CASGLQNIWGTGANEQYF,TGTGCCAGCGGTCTACAAAATATCTGGGGGACAGGGGCAAACGAGCAGTACTTC
.,TRBV11-2,TRBJ2-1,many,CASSLGVEGEQFF,TGTGCCAGCAGCTTAGGGGTAGAAGGAGAGCAGTTCTTC
TRBD1,TRBV28,TRBJ1-5,many,CASSLGQGYRQPQHF,TGTGCCAGCAGTTTGGGACAGGGTTATCGGCAGCCCCAGCATTTT
.,TRBV20-1,TRBJ2-4,few,CSAEHWRAKNIQYF,TGCAGTGCGGAACATTGGAGGGCCAAAAACATTCAGTACTTC
.,TRBV5-1,TRBJ2-5,many,CASSLGDRQETQYF,TGCGCCAGCAGCTTGGGAGACAGACAAGAGACCCAGTACTTC
.,TRBV5-8,TRBJ2-4,.,CASSLVGRAQNIQYF,TGTGCCAGCAGCTTGGTGGGCAGGGCCCAGAACATTCAGTACTTC
.,TRBV9,TRBJ1-3,.,CASSVDPGPLSNSGNTIYF,TGTGCCAGCAGCGTAGACCCAGGTCCTCTTTCAAACTCTGGAAACACCATATATTTT
.,TRBV4-3,TRBJ2-7,.,CASSESTGPQISYEQYF,TGCGCCAGCAGCGAATCAACGGGACCGCAGATCTCCTACGAGCAGTACTTC
.,TRBV5-5,TRBJ1-2,many,CASSWQATSLGYGYTF,TGTGCCAGCAGCTGGCAGGCGACTTCCTTAGGATATGGCTACACCTTC
.,TRBV7-8,TRBJ1-6,many,CASSLDNSPLHF,TGTGCCAGCAGCTTAGATAATTCACCCCTCCACTTT
.,TRBV6-5,TRBJ1-6,many,CASSYSGGADSPLHF,TGTGCCAGCAGTTACTCCGGGGGTGCTGATTCACCCCTCCACTTT
.,TRBV20-1,TRBJ1-2,.,CSASEGNYGYTF,TGCAGTGCTAGTGAGGGAAACTATGGCTACACCTTC
TRBD2,TRBV4-2,TRBJ2-1,.,CASSQTSGPATLYNELFF,TGTGCCAGCAGCCAGACTAGCGGGCCGGCCACCCTCTACAATGAGCTGTTCTTC
.,TRBV12-3/TRBV12-4,TRBJ1-6,many,CASSLFGGSSPLHF,TGTGCCAGCAGTTTATTCGGGGGAAGTTCACCCCTCCACTTT
TRBD1,TRBV19,TRBJ1-5,few,CASSSRQGYSNQPQHF,TGTGCCAGTAGTTCCCGACAGGGATATAGCAATCAGCCCCAGCATTTT
.,TRBV12-3/TRBV12-4,TRBJ2-7,many,CASSSTMGFFSYEQYF,TGTGCCAGCAGCTCAACTATGGGATTTTTCTCCTACGAGCAGTACTTC
.,TRBV29-1,TRBJ2-7,few,CSVGPTIYEQYF,TGCAGCGTTGGCCCTACCATCTACGAGCAGTACTTC
.,TRBV3-1,TRBJ1-2,many,CASSQSGPDGYGYTF,TGTGCCAGCAGCCAGTCAGGGCCGGATGGCTATGGCTACACCTTC
.,TRBV29-1,TRBJ2-5,few,CSVDRVGKTQYF,TGCAGCGTTGACAGGGTGGGGAAGACCCAGTACTTC
TRBD1,TRBV23-1,TRBJ2-1,.,CVSSQSGGQGAYNEQFF,TGCGTCAGCAGTCAATCGGGGGGACAGGGGGCATACAATGAGCAGTTCTTC
.,TRBV7-2,TRBJ1-2,once,CASSLARSVYGYTF,TGTGCCAGCAGCTTAGCGCGGTCAGTCTATGGCTACACCTTC
.,TRBV9,TRBJ1-5,.,CASSVGYNQPQHF,TGTGCCAGCAGCGTGGGGTACAATCAGCCCCAGCATTTT
.,TRBV6-5,TRBJ2-7,many,CASSRGAETYEQYF,TGTGCCAGCAGCCGGGGTGCAGAAACCTACGAGCAGTACTTC
TRBD2,TRBV7-9,TRBJ2-7,many,CASSSGLAGSYEQYF,TGTGCCAGCAGTTCGGGACTAGCGGGCTCCTACGAGCAGTACTTC
.,TRBV4-3,TRBJ1-2,many,CASSQDLVNYGYTF,TGCGCCAGCAGCCAAGATCTGGTCAACTATGGCTACACCTTC